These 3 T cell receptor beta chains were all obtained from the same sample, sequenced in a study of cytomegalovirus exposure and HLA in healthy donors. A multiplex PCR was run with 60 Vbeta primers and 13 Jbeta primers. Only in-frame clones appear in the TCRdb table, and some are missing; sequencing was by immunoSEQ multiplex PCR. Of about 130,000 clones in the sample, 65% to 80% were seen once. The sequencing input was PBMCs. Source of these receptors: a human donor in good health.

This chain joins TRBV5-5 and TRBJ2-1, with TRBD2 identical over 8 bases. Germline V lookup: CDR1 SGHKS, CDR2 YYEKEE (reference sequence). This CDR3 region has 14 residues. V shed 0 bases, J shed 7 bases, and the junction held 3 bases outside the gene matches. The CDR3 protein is CASSLAGGDNEQFF. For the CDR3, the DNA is TGTGCCAGCAGCTTGGCGGGAGGGGATAATGAGCAGTTCTTC.

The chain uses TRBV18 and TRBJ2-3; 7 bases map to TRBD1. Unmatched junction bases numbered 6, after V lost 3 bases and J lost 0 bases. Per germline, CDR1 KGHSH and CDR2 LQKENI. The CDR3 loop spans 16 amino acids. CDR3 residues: CASSPEGQLSTDTQYF. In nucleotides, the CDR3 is TGTGCCAGCTCACCTGAGGGACAGCTAAGCACAGATACGCAGTATTTT.

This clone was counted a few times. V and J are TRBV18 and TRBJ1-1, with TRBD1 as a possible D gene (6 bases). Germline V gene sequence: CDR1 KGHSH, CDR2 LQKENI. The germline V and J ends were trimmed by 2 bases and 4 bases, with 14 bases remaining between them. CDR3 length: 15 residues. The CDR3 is CASSPSSGVGTEAFF. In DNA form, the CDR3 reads TGTGCCAGCTCACCAAGTTCAGGGGTAGGCACTGAAGCTTTCTTT. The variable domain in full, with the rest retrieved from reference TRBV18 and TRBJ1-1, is NAGVMQNPRHLVRRRGQEARLRCSPMKGHSHVYWYRQLPEEGLKFMVYLQKENIIDESGMPKERFSAEFPKEGPSILRIQQVVRGDSAAYFCASSPSSGVGTEAFFGQGTRLTVV.